This T cell receptor (beta chain) was observed in a study of monozygotic twins with cystic fibrosis. Study-wide results and caveats: Unrelated CF individuals shared fewer identical clonotypes than monozygotic CF twins. In this small cohort, shared CDR3 numbers showed no association with age, concordance or disease severity. Low clonality (median about 0.0095) suggested a mostly naive repertoire. Co-twins had the most similar V usage for 13 of 16 pairs, J for 8.

About this clone: Its antigen is still unknown.

Sequencing was performed with immunoSEQ multiplex PCR; in TCRdb, only in-frame clones are kept and a portion is missing. In the table there are approximately 27,000 clones, about nine tenths of which are singletons. Germline V gives CDR1 SGHRS, CDR2 YFSETQ. V lost 5 bases and J lost 2, with 17 bases in between. The CDR3 is made up of 15 amino acids. Sample: blood. The receptor's source is a girl aged 2 to 10 with cystic fibrosis. The chain couples TRBV5-1 to TRBJ2-7; D unclear. In DNA, the CDR3 is TGCGCCAGCAGACAAGACTTCAATCCCCCCTACGAGCAGTACTTC. Translating it yields CASRQDFNPPYEQYF.